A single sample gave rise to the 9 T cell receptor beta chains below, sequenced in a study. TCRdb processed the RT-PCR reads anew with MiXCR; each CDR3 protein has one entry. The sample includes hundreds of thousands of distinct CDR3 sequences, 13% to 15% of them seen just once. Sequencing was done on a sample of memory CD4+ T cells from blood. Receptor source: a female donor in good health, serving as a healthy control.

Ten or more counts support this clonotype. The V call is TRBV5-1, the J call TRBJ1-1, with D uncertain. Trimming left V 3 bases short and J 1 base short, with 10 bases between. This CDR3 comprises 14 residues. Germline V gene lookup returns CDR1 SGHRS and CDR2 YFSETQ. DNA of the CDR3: TGCGCCAGCAGCTGGGCTTTGGAGAACACTGAAGCTTTCTTT. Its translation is CASSWALENTEAFF.

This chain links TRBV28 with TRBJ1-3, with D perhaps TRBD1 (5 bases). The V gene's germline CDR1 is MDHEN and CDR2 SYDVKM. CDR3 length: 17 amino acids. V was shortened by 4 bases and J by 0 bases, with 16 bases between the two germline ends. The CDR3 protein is CASSSHWGLSSGNTIYF. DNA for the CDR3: TGTGCCAGCAGTTCCCATTGGGGCTTAAGCTCTGGAAACACCATATATTTT.

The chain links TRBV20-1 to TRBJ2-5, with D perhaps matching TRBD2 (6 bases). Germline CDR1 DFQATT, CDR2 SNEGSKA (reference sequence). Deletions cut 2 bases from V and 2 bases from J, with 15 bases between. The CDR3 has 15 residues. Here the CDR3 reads CSARLGGRTQETQYF. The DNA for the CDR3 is TGCAGTGCTAGATTGGGAGGACGGACTCAAGAGACCCAGTACTTC.

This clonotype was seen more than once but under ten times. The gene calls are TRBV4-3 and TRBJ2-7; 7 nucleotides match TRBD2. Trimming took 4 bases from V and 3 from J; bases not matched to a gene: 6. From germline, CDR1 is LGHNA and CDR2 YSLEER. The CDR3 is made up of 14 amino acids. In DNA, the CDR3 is TGCGCCAGCAGCCGCACTCCGGGGGGCTACGAGCAGTACTTC. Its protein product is CASSRTPGGYEQYF.

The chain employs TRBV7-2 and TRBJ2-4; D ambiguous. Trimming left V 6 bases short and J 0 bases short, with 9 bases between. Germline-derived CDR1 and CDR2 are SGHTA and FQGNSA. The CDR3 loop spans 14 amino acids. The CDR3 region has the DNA TGTGCCAGCAGGGAGCGACCAGCCAAAAACATTCAGTACTTC. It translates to CASRERPAKNIQYF.

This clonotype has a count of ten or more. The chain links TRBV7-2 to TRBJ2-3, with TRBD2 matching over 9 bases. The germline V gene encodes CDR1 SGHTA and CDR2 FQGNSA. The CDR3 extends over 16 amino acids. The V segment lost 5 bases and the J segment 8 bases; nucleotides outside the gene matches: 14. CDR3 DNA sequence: TGTGCCAGCAGCCAAGGCCTAGCGGGGCTACAGGGTACGCAGTATTTT. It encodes CASSQGLAGLQGTQYF.

DNA for the CDR3: TGTGCCTGGAGTAGTTTCCAGAGGACGAACACTGAAGCTTTCTTT. Translating gives CAWSSFQRTNTEAFF. V gene TRBV30 combines with J gene TRBJ1-1; no clear D gene. This CDR3 is built from 15 residues. Germline CDR1 and CDR2: GTSNPN and SVGIG (reference sequence). Trimming shortened V by 2 bases and J by 1 base, and 14 bases separated the two germline ends. Full variable domain (outside the CDR3, taken from reference TRBV30 and TRBJ1-1): SQTIHQWPATLVQPVGSPLSLECTVEGTSNPNLYWYRQAAGRGLQLLFYSVGIGQISSEVPQNLSASRPQDRQFILSSKKLLLSDSGFYLCAWSSFQRTNTEAFFGQGTRLTVV.

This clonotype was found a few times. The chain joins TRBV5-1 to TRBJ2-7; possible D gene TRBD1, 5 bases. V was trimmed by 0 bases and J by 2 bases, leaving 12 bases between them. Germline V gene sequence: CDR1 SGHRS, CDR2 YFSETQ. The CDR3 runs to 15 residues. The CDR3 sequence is CASSLANQGPYEQYF. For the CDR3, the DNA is TGCGCCAGCAGCTTGGCCAACCAGGGTCCCTACGAGCAGTACTTC.

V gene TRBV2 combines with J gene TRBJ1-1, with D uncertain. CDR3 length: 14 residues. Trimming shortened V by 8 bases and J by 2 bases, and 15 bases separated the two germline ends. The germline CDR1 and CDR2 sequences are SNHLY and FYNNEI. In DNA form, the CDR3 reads TGTGCCAGCTTATCAGACGGACGCAACACTGAAGCTTTCTTT. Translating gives CASLSDGRNTEAFF.